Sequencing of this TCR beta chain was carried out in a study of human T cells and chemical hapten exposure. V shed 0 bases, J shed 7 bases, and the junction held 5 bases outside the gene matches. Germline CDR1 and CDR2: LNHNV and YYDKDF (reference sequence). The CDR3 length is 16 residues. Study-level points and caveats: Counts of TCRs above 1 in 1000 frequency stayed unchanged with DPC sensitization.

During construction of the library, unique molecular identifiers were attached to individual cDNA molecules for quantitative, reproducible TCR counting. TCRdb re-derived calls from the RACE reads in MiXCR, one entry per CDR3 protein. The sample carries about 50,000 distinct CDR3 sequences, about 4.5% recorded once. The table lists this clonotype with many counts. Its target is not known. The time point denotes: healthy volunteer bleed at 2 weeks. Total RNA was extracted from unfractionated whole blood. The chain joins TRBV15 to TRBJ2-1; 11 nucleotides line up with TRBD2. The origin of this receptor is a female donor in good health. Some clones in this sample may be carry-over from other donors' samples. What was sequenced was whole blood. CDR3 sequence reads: CATSRETSGGMNEQFF. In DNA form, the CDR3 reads TGTGCCACCAGCAGAGAAACTAGCGGGGGCATGAATGAGCAGTTCTTC.